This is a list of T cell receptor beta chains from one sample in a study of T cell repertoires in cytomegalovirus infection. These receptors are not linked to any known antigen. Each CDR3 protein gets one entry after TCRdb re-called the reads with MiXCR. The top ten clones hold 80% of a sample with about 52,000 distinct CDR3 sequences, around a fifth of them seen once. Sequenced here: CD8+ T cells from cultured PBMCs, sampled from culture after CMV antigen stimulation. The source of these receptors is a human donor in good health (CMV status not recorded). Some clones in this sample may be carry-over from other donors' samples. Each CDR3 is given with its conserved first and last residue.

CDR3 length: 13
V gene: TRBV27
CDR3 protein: CASSLVPNTEAFF

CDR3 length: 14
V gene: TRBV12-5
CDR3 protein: CASALGTSRQPQHF

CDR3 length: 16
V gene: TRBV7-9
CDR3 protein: CASSFRGADGANVLTF

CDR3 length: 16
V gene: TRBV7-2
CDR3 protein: CASSPWGGVSTGELFF

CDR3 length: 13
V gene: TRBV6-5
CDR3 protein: CASSYSKFYEQYF

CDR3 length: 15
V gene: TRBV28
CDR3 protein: CASSSVSVTSQPQHF

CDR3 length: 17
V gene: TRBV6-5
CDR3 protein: CASSYQTGSVANEKLFF

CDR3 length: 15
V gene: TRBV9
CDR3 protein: CASSVGGQRTYEQYF

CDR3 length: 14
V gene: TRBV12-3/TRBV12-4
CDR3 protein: CASSLQGSYNEQFF

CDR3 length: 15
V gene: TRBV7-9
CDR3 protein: CASSLAGHFSTEAFF

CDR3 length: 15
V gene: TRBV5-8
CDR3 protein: CASSGTGDSNQPQHF

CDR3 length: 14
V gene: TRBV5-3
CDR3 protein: CASSVGWEAYGYTF

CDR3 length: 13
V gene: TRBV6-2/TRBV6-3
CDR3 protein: CASSRGQSETQYF

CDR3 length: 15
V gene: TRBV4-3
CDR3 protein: CASSAGGGSGNTIYF

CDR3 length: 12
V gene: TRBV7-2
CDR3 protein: CASSALYNEQFF

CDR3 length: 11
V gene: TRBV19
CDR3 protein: CATLTGHGYTF

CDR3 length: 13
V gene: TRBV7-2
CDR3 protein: CASSSGFFQPQHF

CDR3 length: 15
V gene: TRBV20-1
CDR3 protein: CSARFRGDSNYGYTF